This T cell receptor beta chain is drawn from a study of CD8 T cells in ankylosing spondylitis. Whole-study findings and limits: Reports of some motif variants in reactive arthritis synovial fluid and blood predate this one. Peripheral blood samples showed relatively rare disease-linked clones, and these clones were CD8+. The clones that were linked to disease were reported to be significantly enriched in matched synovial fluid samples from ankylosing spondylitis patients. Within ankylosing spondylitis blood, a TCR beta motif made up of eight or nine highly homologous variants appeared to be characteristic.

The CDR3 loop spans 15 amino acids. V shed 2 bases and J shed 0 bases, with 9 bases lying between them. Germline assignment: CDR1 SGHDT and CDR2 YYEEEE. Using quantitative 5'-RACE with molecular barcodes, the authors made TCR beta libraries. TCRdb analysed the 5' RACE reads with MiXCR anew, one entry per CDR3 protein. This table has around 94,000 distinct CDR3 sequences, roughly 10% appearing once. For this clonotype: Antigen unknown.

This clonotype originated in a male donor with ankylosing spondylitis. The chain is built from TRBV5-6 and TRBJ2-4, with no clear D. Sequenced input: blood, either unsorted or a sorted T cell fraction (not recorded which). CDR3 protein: CASSLQKLAKNIQYF. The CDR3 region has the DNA TGTGCCAGCAGCTTACAGAAACTAGCCAAAAACATTCAGTACTTC.